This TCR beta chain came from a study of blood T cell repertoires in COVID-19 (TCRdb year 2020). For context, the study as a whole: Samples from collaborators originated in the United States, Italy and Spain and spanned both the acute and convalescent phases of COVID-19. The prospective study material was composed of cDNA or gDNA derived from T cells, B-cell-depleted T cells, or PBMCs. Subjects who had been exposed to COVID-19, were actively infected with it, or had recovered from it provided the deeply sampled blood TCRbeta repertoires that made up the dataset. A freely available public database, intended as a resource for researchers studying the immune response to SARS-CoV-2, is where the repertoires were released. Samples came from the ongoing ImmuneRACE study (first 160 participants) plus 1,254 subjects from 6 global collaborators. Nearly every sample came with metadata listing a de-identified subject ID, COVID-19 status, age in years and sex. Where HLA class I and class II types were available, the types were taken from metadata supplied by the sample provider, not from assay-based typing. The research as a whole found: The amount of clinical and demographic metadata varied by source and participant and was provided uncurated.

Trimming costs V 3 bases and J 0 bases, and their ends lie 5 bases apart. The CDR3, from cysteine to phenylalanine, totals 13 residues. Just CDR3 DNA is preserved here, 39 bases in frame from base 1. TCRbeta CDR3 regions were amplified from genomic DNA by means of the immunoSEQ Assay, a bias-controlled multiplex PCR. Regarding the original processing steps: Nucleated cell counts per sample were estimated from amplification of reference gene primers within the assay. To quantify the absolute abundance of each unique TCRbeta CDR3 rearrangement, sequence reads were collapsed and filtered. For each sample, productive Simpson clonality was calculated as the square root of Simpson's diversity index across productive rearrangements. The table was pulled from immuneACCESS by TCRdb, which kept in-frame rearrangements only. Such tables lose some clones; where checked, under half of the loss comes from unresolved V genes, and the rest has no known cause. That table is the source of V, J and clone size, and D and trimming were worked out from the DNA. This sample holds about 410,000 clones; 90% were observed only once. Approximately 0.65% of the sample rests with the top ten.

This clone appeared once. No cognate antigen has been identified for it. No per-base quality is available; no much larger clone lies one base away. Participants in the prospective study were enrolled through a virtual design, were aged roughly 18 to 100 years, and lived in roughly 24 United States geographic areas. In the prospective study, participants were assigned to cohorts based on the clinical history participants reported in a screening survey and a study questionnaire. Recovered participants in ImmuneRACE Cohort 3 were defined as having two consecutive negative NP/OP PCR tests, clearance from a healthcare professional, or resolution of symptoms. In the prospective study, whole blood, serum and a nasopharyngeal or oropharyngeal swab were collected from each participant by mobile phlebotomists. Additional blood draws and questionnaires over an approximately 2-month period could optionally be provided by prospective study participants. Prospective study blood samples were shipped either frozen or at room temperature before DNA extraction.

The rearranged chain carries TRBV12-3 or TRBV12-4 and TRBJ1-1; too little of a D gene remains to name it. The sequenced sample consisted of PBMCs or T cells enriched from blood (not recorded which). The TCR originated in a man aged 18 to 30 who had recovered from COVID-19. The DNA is TGTGCCAGCAGTTTTTCTCTGAACACTGAAGCTTTCTTT. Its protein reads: CASSFSLNTEAFF.